The 22 T cell receptor beta chains in this list originate from one sample, sequenced in a study of T cell responses to AZD1222 COVID-19 vaccine. Only in-frame clones appear in the TCRdb table, and some are missing; sequencing was by immunoSEQ multiplex PCR. The sample has 75,000 to 95,000 clones, 88% seen once. This sample comprised peripheral blood, obtained 28 days after the second dose of the MenACWY control vaccine. The receptors originated from an adult who received the MenACWY meningococcal vaccine as a control.

Here the CDR3 DNA reads TGTGCCAGCAGTGAAGGGGGGGGCTTTGGTGAGCAGTTCTTC. It specifies CASSEGGGFGEQFF. V is TRBV6-1 and J is TRBJ2-1; TRBD2 might be the D (7 bases). The CDR3 consists of 14 residues. Germline CDR1 and CDR2: MNHNS and SASEGT. The V end lost 1 base, the J end lost 9 bases, and 13 bases lay between the germline ends.

This chain links TRBV9 with TRBJ2-1; TRBD2 agrees at 11 bases. The V segment lost 0 bases and the J segment 4 bases; nucleotides outside the gene matches: 3. The CDR3 covers 16 residues. The germline V gene encodes CDR1 SGDLS and CDR2 YYNGEE. CDR3: CASSVGLAGTYNEQFF. In nucleotides, the CDR3 is TGTGCCAGCAGCGTAGGACTAGCGGGGACTTACAATGAGCAGTTCTTC.

The chain couples TRBV2 to TRBJ1-5; D uncertain. CDR3 length equals 15 residues. The V end lost 3 bases, the J end lost 5 bases, and 14 bases lay between the germline ends. The germline gives CDR1 SNHLY, CDR2 FYNNEI. The CDR3 region is CASSDGRALYQPQHF. As DNA, the CDR3 is TGTGCCAGCAGTGATGGAAGGGCTTTATATCAGCCCCAGCATTTT.

Note on this clone: Compared with germline, one end of the junction differs, possibly owing to a read error. The chain couples TRBV19 to TRBJ2-1, with 7 bases fitting TRBD1. The germline gives CDR1 LNHDA, CDR2 SQIVND (reference sequence). The CDR3 totals 15 residues. CDR3 nucleotides: TGTGCCAGTAGTATTGTTACAGGGGCGCGGAATGGGCAGTTCTTC. Translated, it gives CASSIVTGARNGQFF. Supplemented by reference TRBV19 and TRBJ2-1, the full variable domain reads DGGITQSPKYLFRKEGQNVTLSCEQNLNHDAMYWYRQDPGQGLRLIYYSQIVNDFQKGDIAEGYSVSREKKESFPLTVTSAQKNPTAFYLCASSIVTGARNGQFFGPGTRLTVL.

This clone was found a few times. The genes are TRBV7-9 and TRBJ1-1; 7 nucleotides align to TRBD1. The trim removed 5 bases at V and 8 bases at J, leaving 11 bases unmatched. CDR1 is SEHNR and CDR2 is FQNEAQ in the germline V gene (reference sequence). CDR3 length: 14 amino acids. In nucleotides, the CDR3 is TGTGCCAGCAGCGCCACTGACAGGGCCGCCGAAGCTTTCTTT. Translation gives CASSATDRAAEAFF.

By sample share, this clone is medium-sized. The rearrangement links TRBV27 to TRBJ2-1; no firm D call. Germline V CDR1 and CDR2: MNHEY, SMNVEV (reference sequence). The CDR3 totals 12 residues. V lost 7 bases to trimming and J lost 6 bases, with 10 bases between them. The CDR3 sequence: CASTSWGNEQFF. DNA of the CDR3: TGTGCCAGCACTAGTTGGGGCAATGAGCAGTTCTTC.

The V and J genes are TRBV7-9 and TRBJ2-3; D may be TRBD2 (5 bases). CDR1 is SEHNR, CDR2 FQNEAQ, per germline (reference sequence). The CDR3 contains 16 residues. Trimming took off 3 bases at V and 1 base at J, with 14 bases between the two ends. This CDR3 reads CASSFVTGSGTDTQYF. In nucleotides, the CDR3 is TGTGCCAGCAGCTTCGTGACGGGGAGCGGCACAGATACGCAGTATTTT.

CDR3 protein: CASSQAPGSHTIYF. The CDR3 DNA sequence: TGCGCCAGCAGCCAAGCACCCGGGTCGCACACCATATATTTT. V and J are TRBV4-3 and TRBJ1-3; D unresolved. The CDR3 length is 14 residues. CDR1 and CDR2 (germline): LGHNA, YSLEER. Trimming took off 1 base at V and 8 bases at J, with 12 bases between the two ends.

The chain is built from TRBV11-1 and TRBJ1-2; 10 nucleotides line up with TRBD1. Germline V gives CDR1 SGHAT, CDR2 FQDESV (reference sequence). CDR3 length equals 15 residues. V lost 2 bases and J lost 8; bases outside the gene matches: 8. The CDR3 loop is CASSLRPGTGEGYTF. In DNA form, the CDR3 reads TGTGCCAGCAGCTTACGCCCCGGGACAGGGGAAGGCTACACCTTC.

J is TRBJ1-5 and V is TRBV7-9; D is unclear. Trimming left V 1 base short and J 3 bases short, with 7 bases between. CDR3 length: 14 residues. Germline CDR1 reads SEHNR; CDR2 reads FQNEAQ (reference sequence). CDR3 in amino acids: CASSLVVANQPQHF. The CDR3 region has the DNA TGTGCCAGCAGCTTAGTCGTAGCCAATCAGCCCCAGCATTTT.

The chain is built from TRBV19 and TRBJ1-1; 7 bases map to TRBD1. The V and J ends lost 5 bases and 0 bases, in that order; junction bases with no gene match: 6. Germline V gives CDR1 LNHDA, CDR2 SQIVND (reference sequence). This CDR3 spans 15 amino acids. The DNA of the CDR3 is TGTGCCAGTAGTTCGAGGGGGCGGGTGAACACTGAAGCTTTCTTT. It encodes CASSSRGRVNTEAFF.

This chain links TRBV5-6 with TRBJ1-1; no definite D call. V was pared by 2 bases and J by 1 base, with 6 bases between. The germline CDR1 and CDR2 sequences are SGHDT and YYEEEE. The CDR3 is 13 amino acids. This chain's CDR3 is CASSFSGNTEAFF. CDR3 in DNA: TGTGCCAGCAGCTTTTCAGGGAACACTGAAGCTTTCTTT. The complete variable domain, with remaining parts taken from reference TRBV5-6 and TRBJ1-1, reads DAGVTQSPTHLIKTRGQQVTLRCSPKSGHDTVSWYQQALGQGPQFIFQYYEEEERQRGNFPDRFSGHQFPNYSSELNVNALLLGDSALYLCASSFSGNTEAFFGQGTRLTVV.

The count of this clone is one. This chain connects TRBV6-4 to TRBJ2-7; the D gene is possibly TRBD1 (6 bases). The CDR3 covers 16 residues. V was cut by 2 bases and J by 5 bases, with 19 bases left in between. CDR1 is MRHNA, CDR2 SNTAGT, per germline. The CDR3 DNA follows: TGTGCCAGCAGTGACCCCCGGACAGTAGTTCCCCACGAGCAGTACTTC. The encoded protein is CASSDPRTVVPHEQYF.

This sequence joins TRBV3-1 (or the pseudogene TRBV3-2) and TRBJ2-5, with D hard to call. Deletions cut 5 bases from V and 5 bases from J, with 9 bases between. Germline V CDR1 and CDR2: LGHDT, YNNKEL (reference sequence). This CDR3 is 12 amino acids long. CDR3 in amino acids: CASSALVETQYF. CDR3 DNA sequence: TGTGCCAGCAGCGCCCTAGTGGAGACCCAGTACTTC.

The rearrangement uses TRBV9 and TRBJ1-1; 10 nucleotides align to TRBD1. Germline V gene lookup returns CDR1 SGDLS and CDR2 YYNGEE. V gave up 3 bases and J gave up 0 bases; unmatched junction bases: 5. The CDR3 covers 16 residues. This chain's CDR3 is CASSAGTGAMNTEAFF. The CDR3 DNA sequence: TGTGCCAGCAGCGCCGGGACAGGGGCCATGAACACTGAAGCTTTCTTT.

This clone was seen once. The chain couples TRBV7-2 to TRBJ1-5; no definite D call. V dropped 1 base and J dropped 0 bases, with 10 bases sitting between them. Germline V CDR1 and CDR2: SGHTA, FQGNSA. This CDR3 comprises 16 residues. CDR3 nucleotide sequence: TGTGCCAGCAGCTTAGTAGGTGGAGATAGCAATCAGCCCCAGCATTTT. Protein sequence: CASSLVGGDSNQPQHF.

V and J are TRBV5-4 and TRBJ1-3, with 7 positions matching TRBD1. The junction had 9 bases not matched to a gene; V was cut back by 4 bases and J by 2 bases. The CDR3 is made up of 16 amino acids. Germline CDR1 SGHNT, CDR2 YYREEE (reference sequence). This CDR3 is CASSLNRGSTGNTIYF. CDR3 nucleotide sequence: TGTGCCAGCAGCCTAAACAGGGGATCTACTGGAAACACCATATATTTT.

The V call is TRBV14, the J call TRBJ2-3, with D uncertain. The CDR3 contains 14 residues. The germline gives CDR1 SGHDN, CDR2 FVKESK. V lost 2 bases and J 2 bases, leaving 8 bases between the germline ends. CDR3 bases: TGTGCCAGCAGCCAATTCAGGTCCACAGATACGCAGTATTTT. It encodes CASSQFRSTDTQYF. The entire variable domain, with the rest obtained from reference TRBV14 and TRBJ2-3, is as follows: EAGVTQFPSHSVIEKGQTVTLRCDPISGHDNLYWYRRVMGKEIKFLLHFVKESKQDESGMPNNRFLAERTGGTYSTLKVQPAELEDSGVYFCASSQFRSTDTQYFGPGTRLTVL.

The chain carries TRBV5-1 and TRBJ2-1; 15 positions match TRBD2. The CDR3 totals 19 residues. Germline values: CDR1 SGHRS, CDR2 YFSETQ. The ends lost 0 bases at V and 4 bases at J; junction bases unmatched: 8. The CDR3 nucleotides read TGCGCCAGCAGCTTGGCCGTGGGGACTAGCGGGGGGTCATACAATGAGCAGTTCTTC. This codes for CASSLAVGTSGGSYNEQFF.

V usage is TRBV3-1 (or the pseudogene TRBV3-2) and J usage is TRBJ2-1; TRBD2 matches 9 bases. This CDR3 has 15 amino acids. Germline V gene data show CDR1 as LGHDT and CDR2 as YNNKEL (reference sequence). J lost 5 bases, V lost 4 bases, and 6 bases had no gene match. The CDR3 bases are TGTGCCAGCAGCCCATCTAGCGGGGCAAACAATGAGCAGTTCTTC. Translation: CASSPSSGANNEQFF.

The V call is TRBV7-2, the J call TRBJ1-5, with D hard to call. Germline CDR1 is SGHTA and CDR2 is FQGNSA. The CDR3 is made up of 12 amino acids. With 5 bases removed from V and 9 bases from J, the gap between germline ends came to 11 bases. CDR3 DNA sequence: TGTGCCAGCAGCCCTAGGATTGGGCCCCAGCATTTT. Its protein is CASSPRIGPQHF.

The gene calls are TRBV7-4 and TRBJ2-7; D ambiguous. CDR1 is SGHVT and CDR2 is SQSDAQ in the germline V gene. V gave up 4 bases and J gave up 0 bases, with 10 bases separating them. The length of the CDR3 is 14 residues. For the CDR3, the DNA is TGTGCCAGCAGCTACCCCTATAGCTCCTACGAGCAGTACTTC. Its protein product is CASSYPYSSYEQYF.